This TCR beta chain was recorded in a study of cytomegalovirus exposure and HLA in healthy donors. Study-wide findings and caveats: Per published accounts, TCR beta sequences correctly predicted the HLA-A and HLA-B alleles of most subjects.

Trimming shortened V by 4 bases and J by 3 bases, and 9 bases separated the two germline ends. The CDR3 loop spans 13 amino acids. The germline V gene has CDR1 LNHNV and CDR2 YYDKDF (reference sequence). PCR employed 60 Vbeta and 13 Jbeta primers. Assay used: immunoSEQ multiplex PCR; TCRdb lists only in-frame clones, some missing. The table includes roughly 160,000 clones, roughly 80% detected once. A note on this clone: Its antigen is undetermined.

The chain has TRBV15 and TRBJ1-2; D gene unclear. The sequenced sample consisted of PBMCs. This TCR was sampled from a woman younger than 45 in good health and CMV-seropositive. The CDR3 bases are TGTGCCACCAGCATTGGTCTATACTATGGCTACACCTTC. This encodes CATSIGLYYGYTF.